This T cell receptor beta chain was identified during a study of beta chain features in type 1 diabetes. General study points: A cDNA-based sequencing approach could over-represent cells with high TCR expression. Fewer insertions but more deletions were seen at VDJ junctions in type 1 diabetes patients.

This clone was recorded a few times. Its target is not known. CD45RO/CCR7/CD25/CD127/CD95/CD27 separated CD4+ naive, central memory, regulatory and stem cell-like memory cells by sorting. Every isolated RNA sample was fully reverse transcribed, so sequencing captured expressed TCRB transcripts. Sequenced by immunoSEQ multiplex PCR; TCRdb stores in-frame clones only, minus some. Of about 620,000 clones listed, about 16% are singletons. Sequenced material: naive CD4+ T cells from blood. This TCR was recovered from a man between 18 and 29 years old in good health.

Written as DNA, the CDR3 is TGCAGCGTAGCAGCACCCGGGACAGGTGGCGGCTACACCTTC. It yields the protein CSVAAPGTGGGYTF. This rearrangement joins TRBV29-1 to TRBJ1-2; 8 nucleotides align to TRBD1. Germline V gene data show CDR1 as SQVTM and CDR2 as ANQGSEA. CDR3 length: 14 residues. Trimming cost V 6 bases and J 8 bases; bases outside gene matches: 14.